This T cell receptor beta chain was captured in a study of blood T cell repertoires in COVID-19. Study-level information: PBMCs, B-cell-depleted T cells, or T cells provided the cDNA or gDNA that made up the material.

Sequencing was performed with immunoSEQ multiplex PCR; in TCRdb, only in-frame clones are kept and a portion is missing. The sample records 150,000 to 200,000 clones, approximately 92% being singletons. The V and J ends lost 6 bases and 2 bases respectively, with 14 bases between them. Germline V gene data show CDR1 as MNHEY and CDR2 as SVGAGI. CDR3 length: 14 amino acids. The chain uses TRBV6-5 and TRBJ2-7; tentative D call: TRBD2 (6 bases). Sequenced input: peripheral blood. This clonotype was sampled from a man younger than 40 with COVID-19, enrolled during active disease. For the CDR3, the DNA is TGTGCCAGCAGGAAGGGCGGGATGGCCTACGAGCAGTACTTC. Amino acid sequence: CASRKGGMAYEQYF.